This T cell receptor beta chain is from a study of T cells in localized non-small cell lung cancer. Germline loops: CDR1 SGHRS, CDR2 YFSETQ. The CDR3 has 14 amino acids. Trimming removed 5 bases from V and 2 bases from J, with 11 bases in between. Study results and caveats: Across samples, adjacent lung featured a median approximately 60 of the top 100 tumor clones. Blood T cell density predicted longer survival; adjacent-lung clonality, shorter.

The table came from immunoSEQ multiplex PCR; TCRdb's copy has only in-frame clones and leaves some out. This table has some 28,000 clones, roughly 90% appearing once. This clone was observed a single time. No antigen is known for it. This sequence was found in a male donor older than 55 with stage I lung adenocarcinoma. The gene calls are TRBV5-1 and TRBJ1-5; D is unresolved. Sequences were derived from peripheral blood, sampled before any cancer treatment. The CDR3 coding sequence is TGCGCCAGCAGTTCAGGCGAGGGCAATCAGCCCCAGCATTTT. It is translated as CASSSGEGNQPQHF.